Listed here is a single TCR beta chain. The antigen remains unidentified. This specimen comes from a study of cytomegalovirus exposure and HLA in healthy donors. Study information: The 130 or so validation repertoires used a platform that matched the one used for the approximately 690 first-cohort repertoires, as a later analysis reported. Points from the study as a whole: Reportedly, cytomegalovirus status was diagnosed with high sensitivity and specificity.

While the first cohort had 600 to 850 subjects, the donors belonged to the separate validation cohort of 100 to 150 subjects. The CDR3 spans 15 residues. V shed 5 bases and J 7 bases; nucleotides not matched to a gene: 13. Germline CDR1 is SGHRS and CDR2 is YFSETQ. TCRdb's table, derived via immunoSEQ multiplex PCR, lists solely in-frame clones and lacks some. Of some 83,000 clones listed, approximately 95% were seen once; the top ten hold approximately 3.6%. The sequenced sample was PBMCs. This clonotype was obtained from a young woman in good health and CMV-seropositive. This sequence joins TRBV5-1 and TRBJ2-7, with TRBD1 matching over 9 bases. The CDR3 DNA follows: TGCGCCAGCAGTGCCGACAGGGGGGATCTCATGGAGCAGTACTTC. Amino acid sequence: CASSADRGDLMEQYF.